The clone carrying this TCR beta chain was counted only a few times. Its target is not known. This sample was taken from a study of CD8 T cells in ankylosing spondylitis. Findings and caveats of the study: Ankylosing spondylitis blood appeared to carry a characteristic TCR beta motif of several highly homologous variants.

Quantitative 5'-RACE was performed with molecular barcodes, and it yielded the TCR beta libraries. TCRdb passed the 5' RACE reads through MiXCR, listing each CDR3 protein once. The sample shows roughly 700,000 distinct CDR3 sequences, under 20% of them seen only once. This TCR was recovered from a male donor with ankylosing spondylitis. The sample consisted of blood, either unsorted or a sorted T cell fraction (not recorded which).

The CDR3 is CASSRQTNYGYTF. In nucleotides, the CDR3 is TGTGCCAGCAGTAGACAGACAAACTATGGCTACACCTTC. The gene calls are TRBV28 and TRBJ1-2; tentatively, D is TRBD1 (5 bases). Between the trimmed V and J ends, which lost 5 bases and 2 bases, there was a span of 9 bases. This CDR3 region has 13 residues. CDR1 and CDR2 from the germline V gene are MDHEN and SYDVKM.